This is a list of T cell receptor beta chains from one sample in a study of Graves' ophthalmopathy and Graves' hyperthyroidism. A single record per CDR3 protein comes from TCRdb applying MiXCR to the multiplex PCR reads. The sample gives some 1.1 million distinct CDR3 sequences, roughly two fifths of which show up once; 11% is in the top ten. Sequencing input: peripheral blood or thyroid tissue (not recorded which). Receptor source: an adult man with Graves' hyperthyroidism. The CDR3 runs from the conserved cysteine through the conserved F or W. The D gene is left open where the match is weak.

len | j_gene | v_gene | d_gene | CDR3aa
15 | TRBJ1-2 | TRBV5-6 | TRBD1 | CASSLREGQVNGYTF
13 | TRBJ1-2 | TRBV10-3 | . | CAISERGLYGYTF
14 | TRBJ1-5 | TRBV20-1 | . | CSAIKTGNNQPQHF
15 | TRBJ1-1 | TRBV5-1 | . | CASSPPTGENTEAFF
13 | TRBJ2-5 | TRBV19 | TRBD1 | CASGQGLSGTQYF
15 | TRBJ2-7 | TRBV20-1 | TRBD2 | CSAKPIGGRTYEQYF
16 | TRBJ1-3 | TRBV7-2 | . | CASSYSTRTSGNTIYF
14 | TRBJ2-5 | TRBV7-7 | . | CASRPTRISETQYF
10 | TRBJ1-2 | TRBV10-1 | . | CASIGRAYTF
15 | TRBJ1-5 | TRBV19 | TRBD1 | CASTPGGTGHQPQHF
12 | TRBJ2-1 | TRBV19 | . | CASSPPYDEQFF
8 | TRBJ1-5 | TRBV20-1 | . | CSLRPQHF
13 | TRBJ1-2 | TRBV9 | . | CASSVGGTGGYTF
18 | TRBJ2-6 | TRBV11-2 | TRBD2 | CASSLPSGGARGANVLTF
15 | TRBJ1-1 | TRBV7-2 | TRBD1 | CASTPRTGGNTEAFF
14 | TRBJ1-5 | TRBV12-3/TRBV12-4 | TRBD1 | CASSRRQGVQPQHF
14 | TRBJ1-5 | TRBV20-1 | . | CSASGKTPNQPQHF
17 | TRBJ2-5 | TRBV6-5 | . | CASSFRTSNRGQETQYF
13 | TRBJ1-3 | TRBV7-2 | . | CASSAGQLNTIYF
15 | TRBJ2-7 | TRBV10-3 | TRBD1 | CASSLNPGTGDEQYF
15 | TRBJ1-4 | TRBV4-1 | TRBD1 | CASSQYDRGNEKLFF
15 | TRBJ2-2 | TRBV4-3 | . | CASSQGGSLTGELFF
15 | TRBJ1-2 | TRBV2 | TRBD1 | CASSDPTGPGVGYTF
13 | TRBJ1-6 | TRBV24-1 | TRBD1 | CATRDRAIEPLHF
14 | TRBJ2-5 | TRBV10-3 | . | CAISENLAEETQYF
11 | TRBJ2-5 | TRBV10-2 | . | CASREEETQYF
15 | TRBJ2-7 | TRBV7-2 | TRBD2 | CASSEYRGGFYEQYF
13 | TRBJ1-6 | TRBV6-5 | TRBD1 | CASRGTGGSPLHF
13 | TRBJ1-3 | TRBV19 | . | CAARGQGGNTIYF
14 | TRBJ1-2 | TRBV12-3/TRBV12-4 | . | CASRRTEANYGYTF
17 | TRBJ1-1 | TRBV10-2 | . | CASSEPSKVVGRTEAFF
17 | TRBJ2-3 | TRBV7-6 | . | CASSGRYSGYRTDTQYF
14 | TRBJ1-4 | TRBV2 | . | CASISRATNEKLFF
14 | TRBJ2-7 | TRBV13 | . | CASSLEGGSAVQYF
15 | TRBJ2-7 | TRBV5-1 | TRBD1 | CASSLSTGQSYEQYF
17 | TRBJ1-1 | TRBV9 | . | CASSVGQSRLVNTEAFF
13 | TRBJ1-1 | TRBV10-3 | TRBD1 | CAIRSTGDAEAFF
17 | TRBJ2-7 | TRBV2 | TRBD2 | CASSPVEPTSGSYEQYF
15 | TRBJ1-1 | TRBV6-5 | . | CASSSRERGNTEAFF
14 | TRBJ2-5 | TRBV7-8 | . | CASSLSPGWETQYF
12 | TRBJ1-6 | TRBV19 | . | CASSTNSSPLHF
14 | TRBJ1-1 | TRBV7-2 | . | CASSSVTMNTEAFF
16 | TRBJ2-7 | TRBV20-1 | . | CSARDLFGPNSGEQYF
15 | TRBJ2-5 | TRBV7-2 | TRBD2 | CASSASGGARETQYF
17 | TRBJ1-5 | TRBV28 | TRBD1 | CAHRGQGAFGGNQPQHF
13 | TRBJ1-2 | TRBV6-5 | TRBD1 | CASSGRTGDGYTF
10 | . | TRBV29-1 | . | CSVGTETQYF
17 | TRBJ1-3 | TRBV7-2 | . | CASSLEGSGRSGNTIYF
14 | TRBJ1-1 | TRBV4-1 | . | CASSQDSPDTEAFF
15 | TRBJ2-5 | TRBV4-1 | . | CASSQDPRNQETQYF
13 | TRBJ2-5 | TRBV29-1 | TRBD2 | CSARTRESETQYF
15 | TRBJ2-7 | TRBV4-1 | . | CASSQDPVYPYEQYF
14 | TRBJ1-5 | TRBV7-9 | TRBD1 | CASSPGTANQPQHF
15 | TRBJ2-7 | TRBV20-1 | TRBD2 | CSARDMETSTYEQYF
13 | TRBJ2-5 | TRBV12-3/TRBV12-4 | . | CASSKTGKETQYF
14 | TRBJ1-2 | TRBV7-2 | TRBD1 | CASSGDRGLRGYTF
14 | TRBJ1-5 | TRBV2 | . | CASSVQGRNQPQHF
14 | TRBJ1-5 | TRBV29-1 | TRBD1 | CSVGETGVPGPQHF
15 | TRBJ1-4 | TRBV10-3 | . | CAIRTSGDDSEKLFF